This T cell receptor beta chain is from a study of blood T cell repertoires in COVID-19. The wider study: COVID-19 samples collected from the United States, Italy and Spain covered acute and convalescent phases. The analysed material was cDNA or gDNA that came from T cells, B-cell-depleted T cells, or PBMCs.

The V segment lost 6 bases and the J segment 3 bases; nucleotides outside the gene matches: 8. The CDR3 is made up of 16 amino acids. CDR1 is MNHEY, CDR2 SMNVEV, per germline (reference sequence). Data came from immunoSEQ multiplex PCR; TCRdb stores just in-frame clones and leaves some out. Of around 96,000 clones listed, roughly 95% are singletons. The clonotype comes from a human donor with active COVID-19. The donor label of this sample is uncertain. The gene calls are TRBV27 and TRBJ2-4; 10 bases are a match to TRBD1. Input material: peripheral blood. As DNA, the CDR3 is TGTGCCAGCAGCCATCCAGGGACAGGGGACAAAAACATTCAGTACTTC. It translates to CASSHPGTGDKNIQYF.